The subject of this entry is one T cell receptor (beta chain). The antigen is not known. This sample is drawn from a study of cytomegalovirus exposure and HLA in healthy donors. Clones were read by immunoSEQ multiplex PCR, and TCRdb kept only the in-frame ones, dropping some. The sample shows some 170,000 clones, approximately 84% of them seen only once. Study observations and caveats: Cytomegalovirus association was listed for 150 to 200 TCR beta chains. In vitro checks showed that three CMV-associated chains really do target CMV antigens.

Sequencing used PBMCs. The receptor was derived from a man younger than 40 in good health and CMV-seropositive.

The CDR3 DNA reads TGTGCCAGCAGCTTGGGATCTACTAGCGGGGTAGGCGAGCAGTACTTC. Protein: CASSLGSTSGVGEQYF. This chain uses TRBV5-4 with TRBJ2-7; 10 bases are shared with TRBD2. In germline, CDR1 is SGHNT, CDR2 YYREEE (reference sequence). Trimming took 0 bases from V and 6 from J; bases not matched to a gene: 9. This CDR3 has 16 amino acids.